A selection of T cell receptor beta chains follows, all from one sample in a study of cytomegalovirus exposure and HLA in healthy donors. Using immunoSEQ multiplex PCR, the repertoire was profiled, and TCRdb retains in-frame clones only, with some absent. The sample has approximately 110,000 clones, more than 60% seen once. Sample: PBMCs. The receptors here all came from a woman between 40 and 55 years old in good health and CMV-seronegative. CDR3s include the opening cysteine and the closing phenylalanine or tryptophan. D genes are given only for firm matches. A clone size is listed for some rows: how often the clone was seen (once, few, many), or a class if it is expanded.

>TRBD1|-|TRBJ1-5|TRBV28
CASSLWDRERSRGRGQPQHF
TGTGCCAGCAGTCTTTGGGACAGGGAAAGGTCCAGGGGTCGGGGTCAGCCCCAGCATTTT
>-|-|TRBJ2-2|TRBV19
CASSNGGANTGELFF
TGTGCCAGTAGTAATGGGGGCGCGAACACCGGGGAGCTGTTTTTT
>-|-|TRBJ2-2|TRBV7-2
CASSLVRRTGELFF
TGTGCCAGCAGCTTAGTCAGGCGCACCGGGGAGCTGTTTTTT
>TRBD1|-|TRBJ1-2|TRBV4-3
CASSRLRGQANYGYTF
TGCGCCAGCAGCCGGCTGAGGGGACAGGCGAACTATGGCTACACCTTC
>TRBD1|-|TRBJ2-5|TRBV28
CASSLGQPKETQYF
TGTGCCAGCAGTTTGGGACAGCCCAAAGAGACCCAGTACTTC
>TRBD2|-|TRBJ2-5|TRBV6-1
CASRTSGGETQYF
TGTGCCAGCAGAACTAGCGGGGGGGAGACCCAGTACTTC
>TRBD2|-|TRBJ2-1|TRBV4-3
CASSQDPASGNSYNEQFF
TGCGCCAGCAGCCAAGATCCGGCTAGCGGGAACTCCTACAATGAGCAGTTCTTC
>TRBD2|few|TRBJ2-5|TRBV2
CASSEPGGRETQYF
TGTGCCAGCAGTGAGCCGGGGGGACGGGAGACCCAGTACTTC
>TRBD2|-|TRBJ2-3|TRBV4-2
CASSQDRGTSGRGTQYF
TGTGCCAGCAGCCAAGATAGGGGGACTAGCGGGAGAGGTACGCAGTATTTT
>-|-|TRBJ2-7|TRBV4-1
CASSHPTNGIYEQYF
TGCGCCAGCAGCCACCCGACTAACGGGATCTACGAGCAGTACTTC
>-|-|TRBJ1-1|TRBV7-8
CASSIGGQTEAFF
TGTGCCAGCAGCATAGGCGGTCAGACTGAAGCTTTCTTT
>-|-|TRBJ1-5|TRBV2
CASTTGGNQPQHF
TGTGCCAGCACCACGGGGGGCAATCAGCCCCAGCATTTT
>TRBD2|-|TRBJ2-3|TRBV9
CASSVTMGLVGVPDTQYF
TGTGCCAGCAGCGTAACGATGGGACTAGTAGGGGTCCCAGATACGCAGTATTTT
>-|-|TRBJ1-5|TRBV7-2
CASSLVGAASNQPQHF
TGTGCCAGCAGCTTAGTTGGGGCCGCGTCAAATCAGCCCCAGCATTTT
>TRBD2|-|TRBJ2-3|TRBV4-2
CASSARRGGDTDTQYF
TGTGCCAGCAGCGCGCGGCGGGGGGGGGACACAGATACGCAGTATTTT
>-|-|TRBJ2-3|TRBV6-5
CASSSPSVGTQYF
TGTGCCAGCAGTTCCCCTTCCGTCGGTACGCAGTATTTT
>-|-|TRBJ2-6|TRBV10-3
CAISERLSDRSSGANVLTF
TGTGCCATCAGTGAACGTTTAAGTGACAGGTCCTCTGGGGCCAACGTCCTGACTTTC
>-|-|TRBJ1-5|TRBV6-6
CASFHEGVNQPQHF
TGTGCCAGCTTCCATGAAGGGGTTAATCAGCCCCAGCATTTT
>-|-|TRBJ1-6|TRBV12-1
CASSFSGGVSGKSPLHF
TGTGCCAGCAGCTTTTCGGGGGGCGTAAGTGGGAAGTCACCCCTCCACTTT
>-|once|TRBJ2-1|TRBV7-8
CASSLEPNYEQFF
TGTGCCAGCAGCCTAGAACCGAACTATGAGCAGTTCTTC
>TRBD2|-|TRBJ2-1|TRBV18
CASSPGLADYNEQFF
TGTGCCAGCTCACCAGGTCTAGCGGATTACAATGAGCAGTTCTTC
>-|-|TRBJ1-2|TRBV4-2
CASSQDRQIYGYTF
TGTGCCAGCAGCCAAGATCGCCAGATCTATGGCTACACCTTC
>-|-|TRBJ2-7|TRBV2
CAQSGAGYEQYF
TGTGCCCAGAGTGGGGCAGGCTACGAGCAGTACTTC
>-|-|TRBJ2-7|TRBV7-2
CASSLGELVGGEQYF
TGTGCCAGCAGCTTAGGGGAGTTAGTGGGGGGAGAGCAGTACTTC
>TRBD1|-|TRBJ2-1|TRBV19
CASSLGQGARDEQFF
TGTGCCAGTAGTCTAGGACAGGGGGCGAGGGATGAGCAGTTCTTC
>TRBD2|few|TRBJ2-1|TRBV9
CASSVDSRGSNEQFF
TGTGCCAGCAGCGTAGATTCGCGGGGGTCCAATGAGCAGTTCTTC
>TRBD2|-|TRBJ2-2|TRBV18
CASSPPTTGTSGTGELFF
TGTGCCAGCTCACCACCTACAACCGGGACTAGCGGGACCGGGGAGCTGTTTTTT
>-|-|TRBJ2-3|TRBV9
CASSAPGRGPDTQYF
TGTGCCAGCAGCGCCCCGGGTCGTGGTCCGGATACGCAGTATTTT
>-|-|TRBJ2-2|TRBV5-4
CASSLDGTGELFF
TGTGCCAGCAGCTTGGACGGCACCGGGGAGCTGTTTTTT
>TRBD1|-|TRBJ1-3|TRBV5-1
CASSSGQGYGNTIYF
TGCGCCAGCAGCTCGGGACAGGGTTATGGAAACACCATATATTTT
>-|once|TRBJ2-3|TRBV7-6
CASSRTATDTQYF
TGTGCCAGCAGCCGGACTGCGACAGATACGCAGTATTTT
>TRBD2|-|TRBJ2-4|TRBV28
CASGPSGSAKNIQYF
TGTGCCAGCGGGCCTAGCGGGAGTGCCAAAAACATTCAGTACTTC
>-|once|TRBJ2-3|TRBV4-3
CASSQDRQVPQYF
TGCGCCAGCAGCCAAGATAGACAGGTTCCGCAGTATTTT
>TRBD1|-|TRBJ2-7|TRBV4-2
CASSQDRTGAGDEQYF
TGTGCCAGCAGCCAAGACAGGACAGGGGCTGGGGACGAGCAGTACTTC
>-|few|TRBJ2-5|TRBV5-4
CASSAGQRQETQYF
TGTGCCAGCAGCGCTGGACAGCGGCAAGAGACCCAGTACTTC
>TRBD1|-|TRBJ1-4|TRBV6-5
CASSSGQGREKLFF
TGTGCCAGCAGTTCCGGACAGGGGCGAGAAAAACTGTTTTTT
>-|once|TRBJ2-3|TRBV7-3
CASSSSGLGTDTQYF
TGTGCCAGCAGCTCAAGTGGACTGGGGACAGATACGCAGTATTTT
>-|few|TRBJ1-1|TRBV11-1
CASSSKRTANTEAFF
TGTGCCAGCAGCTCAAAACGAACAGCTAACACTGAAGCTTTCTTT
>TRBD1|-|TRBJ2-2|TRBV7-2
CASSLASTGGDTGELFF
TGTGCCAGCAGCTTAGCCTCGACAGGGGGTGATACCGGGGAGCTGTTTTTT
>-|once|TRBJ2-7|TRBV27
CASSSLGVEQYF
TGTGCCAGCAGTAGTCTAGGGGTCGAGCAGTACTTC
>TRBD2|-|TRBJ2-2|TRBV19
CASSIVAGVIGELFF
TGTGCCAGTAGTATTGTAGCGGGAGTTATCGGGGAGCTGTTTTTT
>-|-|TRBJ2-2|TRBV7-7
CASSLGFSGGELFF
TGTGCTAGCAGCTTAGGCTTTAGCGGCGGGGAGCTGTTTTTT
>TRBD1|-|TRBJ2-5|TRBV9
CASSVYGTGGYETQYF
TGTGCCAGCAGCGTCTATGGGACAGGGGGCTACGAGACCCAGTACTTC
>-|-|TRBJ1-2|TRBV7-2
CASSWRQALSGYTF
TGTGCCAGCAGCTGGCGACAGGCCTTAAGTGGCTACACCTTC
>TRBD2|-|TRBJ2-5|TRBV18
CASSPRTSGRASQETQYF
TGTGCCAGCTCACCCCGGACTAGCGGGAGGGCTAGCCAAGAGACCCAGTACTTC
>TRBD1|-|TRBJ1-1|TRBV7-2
CASSLQGARTEAFF
TGTGCCAGCAGCCTACAGGGGGCTAGGACTGAAGCTTTCTTT
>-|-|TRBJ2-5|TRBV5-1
CASSPGGEETQYF
TGCGCCAGCAGCCCCGGCGGGGAAGAGACCCAGTACTTC
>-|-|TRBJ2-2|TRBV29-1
CSVGGTSKGTGELFF
TGCAGCGTTGGGGGGACTTCTAAGGGCACCGGGGAGCTGTTTTTT
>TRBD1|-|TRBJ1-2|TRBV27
CASSSHRGNNYGYTF
TGTGCCAGCAGTTCCCACAGGGGGAATAACTATGGCTACACCTTC
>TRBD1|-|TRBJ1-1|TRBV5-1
CASSPRQGRGNTEAFF
TGCGCCAGCAGCCCAAGACAGGGAAGGGGGAACACTGAAGCTTTCTTT
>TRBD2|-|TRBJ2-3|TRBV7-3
CASSPGLAGKTDTQYF
TGTGCCAGCAGCCCTGGACTAGCGGGAAAGACAGATACGCAGTATTTT
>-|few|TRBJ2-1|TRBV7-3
CASSLRGGETYNEQFF
TGTGCCAGCAGCTTAAGGGGCGGGGAAACATACAATGAGCAGTTCTTC
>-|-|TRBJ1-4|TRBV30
CAWTRLTNEKLFF
TGTGCCTGGACCCGGTTAACTAATGAAAAACTGTTTTTT